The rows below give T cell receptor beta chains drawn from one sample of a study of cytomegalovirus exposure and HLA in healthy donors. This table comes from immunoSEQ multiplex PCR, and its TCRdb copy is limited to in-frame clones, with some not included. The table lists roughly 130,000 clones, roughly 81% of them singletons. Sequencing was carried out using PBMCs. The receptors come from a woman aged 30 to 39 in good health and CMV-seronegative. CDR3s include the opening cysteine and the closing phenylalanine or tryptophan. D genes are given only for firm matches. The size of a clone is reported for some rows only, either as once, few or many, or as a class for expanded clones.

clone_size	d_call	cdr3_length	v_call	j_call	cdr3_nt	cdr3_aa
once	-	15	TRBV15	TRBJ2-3	TGTGCCACCAGCAGAGCCAGACAGAGTCCAGATACGCAGTATTTT	CATSRARQSPDTQYF
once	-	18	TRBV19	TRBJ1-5	TGTGCCAGTAGTATTGGAGGGGCCCTCGAATCTGGCAATCAGCCCCAGCATTTT	CASSIGGALESGNQPQHF
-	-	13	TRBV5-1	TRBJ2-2	TGCGCCAGCACCCTAGCGAACACCGGGGAGCTGTTTTTT	CASTLANTGELFF
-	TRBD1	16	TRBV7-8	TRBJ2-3	TGTGCCAGCAGCTTAGAGGCCAGGGGGTTAACAGATACGCAGTATTTT	CASSLEARGLTDTQYF
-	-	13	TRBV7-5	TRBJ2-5	TGTGCCAGAAGCCCCCGACTAGGAGAGACCCAGTACTTC	CARSPRLGETQYF
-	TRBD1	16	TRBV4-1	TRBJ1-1	TGCGCCAGCAGCCAACCCTCTACAGGGGTTGGCACTGAAGCTTTCTTT	CASSQPSTGVGTEAFF
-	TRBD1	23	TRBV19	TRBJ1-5	TGTGCCAGTACCAAAGTCGGACAGGCCGATGTAAGGTGGGTCGGCATTAGCAATCAGCCCCAGCATTTT	CASTKVGQADVRWVGISNQPQHF
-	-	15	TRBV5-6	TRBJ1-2	TGTGCCAGCAGCCAGGAGGGGTGGGGTCTAAAGGGCTACACCTTC	CASSQEGWGLKGYTF
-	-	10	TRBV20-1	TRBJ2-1	TGCAGTGCAATCGGTTCTAGGCTGTTCTTC	CSAIGSRLFF
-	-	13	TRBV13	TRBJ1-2	TGTGCCAGCAGCTTAGGCCGCGGTTATGGCTACACCTTC	CASSLGRGYGYTF
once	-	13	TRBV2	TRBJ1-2	TGTGCCAGCGTTGGAGACAGCAACTATGGCTACACCTTC	CASVGDSNYGYTF
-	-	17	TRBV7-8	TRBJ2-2	TGTGCCAGCAGCTTAAAATCCGTTGGCGGATACACCGGGGAGCTGTTTTTT	CASSLKSVGGYTGELFF
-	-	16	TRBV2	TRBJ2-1	TGTGCCAGCAGTGGGACCAGGGGAAGCTCCTACAATGAGCAGTTCTTC	CASSGTRGSSYNEQFF
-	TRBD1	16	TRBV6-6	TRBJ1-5	TGTGCCAGCAGAAAGACAGGGGGCGAAGGCAATCAGCCCCAGCATTTT	CASRKTGGEGNQPQHF
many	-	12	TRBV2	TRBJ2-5	TGTGCCACCCAGGGGCCCGGGGAGACCCAGTACTTC	CATQGPGETQYF
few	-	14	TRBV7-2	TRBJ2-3	TGTGCCAGCAGCTTAAGCGGGTACACAGATACGCAGTATTTT	CASSLSGYTDTQYF
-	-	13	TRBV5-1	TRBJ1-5	TGCGCCAGCAGCAGGGACATCGGTCAGCCCCAGCATTTT	CASSRDIGQPQHF
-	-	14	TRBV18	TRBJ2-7	TGTGCCAGCTCAAGACAGCAGAGCTCCTACGAGCAGTACTTC	CASSRQQSSYEQYF
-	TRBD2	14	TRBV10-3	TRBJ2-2	TGTGCCATCAGCGGACTAGCGAACACCGGGGAGCTGTTTTTT	CAISGLANTGELFF
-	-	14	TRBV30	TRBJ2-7	TGTGCCTGGAGGACCCGACAGACGTCCTACGAGCAGTACTTC	CAWRTRQTSYEQYF
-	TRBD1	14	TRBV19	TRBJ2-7	TGTGCCAGTAGTGTCCAGGGGGCGAGGTACGAGCAGTACTTC	CASSVQGARYEQYF
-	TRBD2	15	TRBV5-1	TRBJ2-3	TGCGCCAGCAGCTTCCGGGGGGGAGGCACAGATACGCAGTATTTT	CASSFRGGGTDTQYF
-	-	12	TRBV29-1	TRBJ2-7	TGCAGCGTTGGGCGGGACTCCTACGAGCAGTACTTC	CSVGRDSYEQYF
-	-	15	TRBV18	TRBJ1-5	TGTGCCAGCTCACCGGCCCAGGGCGGAAATCAGCCCCAGCATTTT	CASSPAQGGNQPQHF